This TCR beta chain was observed in a study of T cells in Graves' hyperthyroidism and ophthalmopathy. Overall study findings and caveats: Appearing also in blood were most of the thyroid clonotypes expanded above 0.001. Ophthalmopathy onset followed model prediction by a median approximately seven months.

V shed 8 bases and J shed 2 bases, with 7 bases lying between them. Looked up from germline, CDR1 is KGHSH and CDR2 is LQKENI. The CDR3 has 12 amino acids. TCR beta CDR3 region amplification was performed from RNA transcripts. Carried out on the TCR CDR3, a first-round RT-PCR used the HTBI primer set. Using its own MiXCR run on the multiplex PCR reads, TCRdb lists one record per CDR3 protein. Here the sample spans about 610,000 distinct CDR3 sequences, roughly 14% being singletons. This clonotype was seen repeatedly, ten times or more. The antigen remains unidentified. The TCR was taken from a woman in her thirties or forties with Graves' ophthalmopathy. The source material was blood. The genes are TRBV18 and TRBJ1-5; D is unclear. The DNA of the CDR3 is TGTGCCAGCAGTGTGGGCAATCAGCCCCAGCATTTT. Its protein is CASSVGNQPQHF.